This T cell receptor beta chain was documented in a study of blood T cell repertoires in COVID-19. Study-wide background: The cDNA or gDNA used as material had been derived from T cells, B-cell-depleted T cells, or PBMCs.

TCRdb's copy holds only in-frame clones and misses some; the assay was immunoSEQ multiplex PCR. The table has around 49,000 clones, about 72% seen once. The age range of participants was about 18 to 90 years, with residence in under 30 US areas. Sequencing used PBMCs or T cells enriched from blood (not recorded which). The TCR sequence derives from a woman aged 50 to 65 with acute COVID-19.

The CDR3 loop is CASSPRLAGRQETQYF. In DNA, the CDR3 is TGTGCCAGCAGCCCCCGACTAGCGGGGCGCCAAGAGACCCAGTACTTC. The chain employs TRBV7-6 and TRBJ2-5; TRBD2 agrees at 11 bases. The germline CDR1 and CDR2 sequences are SGHVS and FNYEAQ. The junction had 6 bases not matched to a gene; V was cut back by 5 bases and J by 1 base. There are 16 residues in the CDR3.